The 5 T cell receptor beta chains reported below all come from one sample, sequenced in a study of T cell responses to AZD1222 COVID-19 vaccine. Only in-frame clones appear in the TCRdb table, and some are missing; sequencing was by immunoSEQ multiplex PCR. Of around 83,000 clones in the sample, roughly 86% are singletons; the top ten hold more than 8.5%. This specimen was peripheral blood, taken on day 0 of AZD1222 vaccination. The source of these receptors is an adult in good health.

This chain connects TRBV6-5 to TRBJ1-1; D not resolved. The CDR3 sequence is 14 residues long. Germline CDR1 reads MNHEY; CDR2 reads SVGAGI. Trimming took 0 bases from V and 4 from J, leaving 9 bases between them. The CDR3 DNA reads as TGTGCCAGCAGTTACTCATGGCCGAGCACTGAAGCTTTCTTT. Translation gives CASSYSWPSTEAFF.

This clone was seen just once. This chain joins TRBV12-1 and TRBJ2-7. TRBV12-1 represents a pseudogene. The CDR3 runs 18 residues. This CDR3 reads CASSSSTMYGGRDYEQYF. The CDR3 DNA follows: TGTGCCAGCAGCTCCTCAACCATGTATGGGGGTAGGGACTACGAGCAGTACTTC.

V gene TRBV19 combines with J gene TRBJ2-7, with D possibly being TRBD1 (6 bases). Per the germline V gene, CDR1 is LNHDA and CDR2 is SQIVND (reference sequence). This CDR3 contains 14 residues. The germline V and J ends were trimmed by 3 bases and 2 bases, with 11 bases remaining between them. The CDR3 is CASSIRDKTYEQYF. In nucleotides, the CDR3 is TGTGCCAGTAGTATTAGGGACAAAACCTACGAGCAGTACTTC.

This chain uses TRBV13 with TRBJ2-2; weak D call: TRBD2 (5 bases). The V gene's germline CDR1 is PRHDT and CDR2 FYEKMQ (reference sequence). This CDR3 contains 13 residues. V lost 6 bases and J 6 bases, leaving 11 bases between the germline ends. CDR3 coding DNA: TGTGCCAGCAGGTGGACTTCGGCCGGGGAGCTGTTTTTT. Translation: CASRWTSAGELFF. Using reference TRBV13 and TRBJ2-2 for the parts outside the CDR3, the full variable domain is AAGVIQSPRHLIKEKRETATLKCYPIPRHDTVYWYQQGPGQDPQFLISFYEKMQSDKGSIPDRFSAQQFSDYHSELNMSSLELGDSALYFCASRWTSAGELFFGEGSRLTVL.

V is TRBV29-1 and J is TRBJ2-2; D possibly uses TRBD1 or TRBD2 (7 bases each). The CDR3 has 14 residues. Germline lookup yields CDR1 SQVTM and CDR2 ANQGSEA. Trimming removed 7 bases at V and 3 bases at J, with 15 bases between. CDR3 residues: CSGGRGLDTGELFF. The CDR3 DNA is TGCAGCGGAGGGAGGGGGCTCGACACCGGGGAGCTGTTTTTT.